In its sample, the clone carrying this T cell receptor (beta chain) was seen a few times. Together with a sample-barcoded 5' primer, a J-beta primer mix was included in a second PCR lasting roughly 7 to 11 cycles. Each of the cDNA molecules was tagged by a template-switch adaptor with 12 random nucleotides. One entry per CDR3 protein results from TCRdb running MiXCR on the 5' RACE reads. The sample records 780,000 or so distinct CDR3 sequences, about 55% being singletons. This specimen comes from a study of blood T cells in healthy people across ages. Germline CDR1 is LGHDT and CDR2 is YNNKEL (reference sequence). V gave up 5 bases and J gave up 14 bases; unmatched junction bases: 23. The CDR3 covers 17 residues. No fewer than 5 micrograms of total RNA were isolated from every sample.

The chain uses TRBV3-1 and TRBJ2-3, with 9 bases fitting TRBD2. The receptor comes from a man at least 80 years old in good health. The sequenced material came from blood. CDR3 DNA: TGTGCCAGCAGCGTTAGCGGGGGCGAGGCTGGGCACAGATACGCGTATTTT. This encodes CASSVSGGEAGHRYAYF.